Listed below are T cell receptor beta chains from one sample, sequenced in a study of cytomegalovirus exposure and HLA in healthy donors. The protocol was immunoSEQ multiplex PCR, while the TCRdb copy is restricted to in-frame clones and leaves out a portion. Altogether roughly 150,000 clones are present, approximately 82% being singletons, with the ten largest covering 7% to 9%. Sample: PBMCs. These receptors were taken from a male donor in good health and CMV-seropositive. CDR3s include the opening cysteine and the closing phenylalanine or tryptophan. Each record gives: D gene, J gene, V gene, clone size, CDR3 protein, CDR3 DNA. The D gene is left open where the match is weak. Expanded clones get a size class; other rows say once, few or many, or leave the size out.

d_call: TRBD2; j_call: TRBJ2-7; v_call: TRBV5-1; clone_size: .; cdr3_aa: CASSTGLAGGFHEQYF; cdr3_nt: TGCGCCAGCAGCACGGGACTAGCGGGAGGGTTCCACGAGCAGTACTTC
d_call: .; j_call: TRBJ1-3; v_call: TRBV4-1; clone_size: .; cdr3_aa: CASSQARGTGGNTIYF; cdr3_nt: TGCGCCAGCAGCCAAGCAAGGGGGACCGGGGGAAACACCATATATTTT
d_call: TRBD1; j_call: TRBJ2-3; v_call: TRBV28; clone_size: once; cdr3_aa: CASSFDLTGLATDTQYF; cdr3_nt: TGTGCCAGCAGTTTCGATCTGACAGGGTTGGCCACAGATACGCAGTATTTT
d_call: .; j_call: TRBJ1-4; v_call: TRBV6-5; clone_size: .; cdr3_aa: CASRGPINEKLFF; cdr3_nt: TGTGCCAGCAGGGGGCCCATAAATGAAAAACTGTTTTTT
d_call: .; j_call: TRBJ2-3; v_call: TRBV5-6; clone_size: .; cdr3_aa: CASSLLTGNTDTQYF; cdr3_nt: TGTGCCAGCAGCCTTTTGACAGGCAACACAGATACGCAGTATTTT
d_call: .; j_call: TRBJ2-1; v_call: TRBV7-6; clone_size: .; cdr3_aa: CASSSIGEAYNEQFF; cdr3_nt: TGTGCCAGCAGCTCCATAGGGGAGGCCTACAATGAGCAGTTCTTC
d_call: .; j_call: TRBJ2-5; v_call: TRBV5-1; clone_size: .; cdr3_aa: CASSSGNKGETQYF; cdr3_nt: TGCGCCAGCAGTTCCGGGAACAAAGGAGAGACCCAGTACTTC
d_call: .; j_call: TRBJ2-5; v_call: TRBV9; clone_size: .; cdr3_aa: CASSVEPSTGETQYF; cdr3_nt: TGTGCCAGCAGCGTAGAGCCCAGTACGGGGGAGACCCAGTACTTC
d_call: .; j_call: TRBJ1-4; v_call: TRBV30; clone_size: .; cdr3_aa: CAWTRRGHGNEKLFF; cdr3_nt: TGTGCCTGGACCCGAAGGGGACACGGTAATGAAAAACTGTTTTTT
d_call: .; j_call: TRBJ1-5; v_call: TRBV7-2; clone_size: .; cdr3_aa: CASSLVEGGSNQPQHF; cdr3_nt: TGTGCCAGCAGCTTGGTCGAGGGAGGGAGCAATCAGCCCCAGCATTTT
d_call: TRBD2; j_call: TRBJ2-5; v_call: TRBV30; clone_size: .; cdr3_aa: CAWIPRWASGQETQYF; cdr3_nt: TGTGCCTGGATCCCACGGTGGGCTAGCGGTCAAGAGACCCAGTACTTC
d_call: .; j_call: TRBJ1-1; v_call: TRBV5-5; clone_size: .; cdr3_aa: CASSFQGMNTEAFF; cdr3_nt: TGTGCCAGCAGCTTTCAGGGCATGAACACTGAAGCTTTCTTT
d_call: TRBD1; j_call: TRBJ1-5; v_call: TRBV29-1; clone_size: .; cdr3_aa: CSVGTGANQPQHF; cdr3_nt: TGCAGCGTTGGTACAGGGGCGAATCAGCCCCAGCATTTT
d_call: .; j_call: TRBJ2-7; v_call: TRBV28; clone_size: .; cdr3_aa: CASSAPAGGYYEQYF; cdr3_nt: TGTGCCAGCAGTGCCCCGGCAGGGGGGTACTACGAGCAGTACTTC
d_call: .; j_call: TRBJ1-5; v_call: TRBV10-3; clone_size: .; cdr3_aa: CAIRDSSNQPQHF; cdr3_nt: TGTGCCATCAGGGACAGCTCTAATCAGCCCCAGCATTTT
d_call: TRBD1; j_call: TRBJ2-7; v_call: TRBV27; clone_size: .; cdr3_aa: CASSTSGQGYEQYF; cdr3_nt: TGTGCCAGCAGTACCTCCGGACAGGGCTACGAGCAGTACTTC
d_call: .; j_call: TRBJ2-7; v_call: TRBV6-6; clone_size: .; cdr3_aa: CASSSQDSHEQYF; cdr3_nt: TGTGCCAGCAGTTCCCAAGACAGCCACGAGCAGTACTTC
d_call: .; j_call: TRBJ2-7; v_call: TRBV29-1; clone_size: few; cdr3_aa: CSVEGYQGVSYEQYF; cdr3_nt: TGCAGCGTTGAAGGTTACCAGGGTGTATCCTACGAGCAGTACTTC
d_call: .; j_call: TRBJ1-1; v_call: TRBV6-6; clone_size: .; cdr3_aa: CASWKQGESTEAFF; cdr3_nt: TGTGCCAGCTGGAAACAGGGAGAGAGCACTGAAGCTTTCTTT
d_call: TRBD1; j_call: TRBJ2-7; v_call: TRBV19; clone_size: .; cdr3_aa: CATSPGTGSSYEQYF; cdr3_nt: TGTGCCACCAGTCCCGGGACAGGAAGCTCCTACGAGCAGTACTTC
d_call: .; j_call: TRBJ2-3; v_call: TRBV30; clone_size: few; cdr3_aa: CASLGGKDTQYF; cdr3_nt: TGTGCCTCCCTGGGAGGAAAAGATACGCAGTATTTT
d_call: TRBD1; j_call: TRBJ1-1; v_call: TRBV6-5; clone_size: once; cdr3_aa: CASSYQGVNTEAFF; cdr3_nt: TGTGCCAGCAGTTACCAGGGGGTGAACACTGAAGCTTTCTTT
d_call: TRBD2; j_call: TRBJ2-1; v_call: TRBV11-2; clone_size: .; cdr3_aa: CASRIAGGPGNEQFF; cdr3_nt: TGTGCCAGCAGGATAGCGGGGGGGCCGGGTAATGAGCAGTTCTTC
d_call: .; j_call: TRBJ2-1; v_call: TRBV6-1; clone_size: few; cdr3_aa: CASSLSVTQFF; cdr3_nt: TGTGCCAGCAGTCTCTCGGTCACCCAGTTCTTC
d_call: TRBD2; j_call: TRBJ2-3; v_call: TRBV28; clone_size: .; cdr3_aa: CASSFGTSGRVLDTQYF; cdr3_nt: TGTGCCAGCAGCTTCGGGACTAGCGGGAGAGTTTTAGATACGCAGTATTTT
d_call: TRBD1; j_call: TRBJ1-2; v_call: TRBV6-6; clone_size: .; cdr3_aa: CASSYSLDRGNYGYTF; cdr3_nt: TGTGCCAGCAGTTACTCCCTGGACAGGGGTAACTATGGCTACACCTTC
d_call: TRBD1; j_call: TRBJ1-1; v_call: TRBV11-2; clone_size: .; cdr3_aa: CASSLGDRDSVEAFF; cdr3_nt: TGTGCCAGCAGCTTAGGGGACCGGGACAGTGTTGAAGCTTTCTTT
d_call: .; j_call: TRBJ1-5; v_call: TRBV30; clone_size: .; cdr3_aa: CAWSTSTVGNQPQHF; cdr3_nt: TGTGCCTGGAGTACTTCGACAGTGGGTAATCAGCCCCAGCATTTT
d_call: .; j_call: TRBJ1-5; v_call: TRBV7-8; clone_size: .; cdr3_aa: CASSSREGGQPQHF; cdr3_nt: TGTGCCAGCAGCTCTCGGGAGGGCGGCCAGCCCCAGCATTTT
d_call: TRBD2; j_call: TRBJ2-1; v_call: TRBV5-6; clone_size: few; cdr3_aa: CASTWTGGNEQFF; cdr3_nt: TGTGCCAGCACCTGGACGGGGGGAAATGAGCAGTTCTTC
d_call: .; j_call: TRBJ2-2; v_call: TRBV6-5; clone_size: .; cdr3_aa: CASSPGQENTGELFF; cdr3_nt: TGTGCCAGCAGTCCGGGACAAGAGAACACCGGGGAGCTGTTTTTT
d_call: .; j_call: TRBJ1-5; v_call: TRBV7-2; clone_size: .; cdr3_aa: CASSLGGWDQPQHF; cdr3_nt: TGTGCCAGCAGCTTAGGGGGCTGGGATCAGCCCCAGCATTTT
d_call: .; j_call: TRBJ1-4; v_call: TRBV2; clone_size: .; cdr3_aa: CASSETENYEKLFF; cdr3_nt: TGTGCCAGCAGTGAGACAGAGAACTATGAAAAACTGTTTTTT
d_call: .; j_call: TRBJ2-1; v_call: TRBV6-5; clone_size: .; cdr3_aa: CASSQGRGYLF; cdr3_nt: TGTGCCAGCAGTCAAGGCAGGGGATACCTCTTC
d_call: TRBD2; j_call: TRBJ2-7; v_call: TRBV14; clone_size: .; cdr3_aa: CASSQVIGGRSYEQYF; cdr3_nt: TGTGCCAGCAGCCAAGTTATTGGCGGGAGGTCCTACGAGCAGTACTTC
d_call: .; j_call: TRBJ2-2; v_call: TRBV5-1; clone_size: .; cdr3_aa: CASSLSGAGELFF; cdr3_nt: TGCGCCAGCAGCTTGTCAGGGGCCGGGGAGCTGTTTTTT
d_call: .; j_call: TRBJ1-4; v_call: TRBV6-5; clone_size: .; cdr3_aa: CASSYSGGGKLFF; cdr3_nt: TGTGCCAGCAGTTACTCGGGAGGGGGAAAACTGTTTTTT
d_call: TRBD1; j_call: TRBJ1-2; v_call: TRBV28; clone_size: .; cdr3_aa: CASRDSGQLYGYTF; cdr3_nt: TGTGCCAGCAGGGACTCGGGACAGCTCTATGGCTACACCTTC
d_call: TRBD1; j_call: TRBJ2-7; v_call: TRBV28; clone_size: .; cdr3_aa: CASRPGQPHYEQYF; cdr3_nt: TGTGCCAGCAGGCCGGGACAGCCCCACTACGAGCAGTACTTC
d_call: TRBD2; j_call: TRBJ2-5; v_call: TRBV6-1; clone_size: few; cdr3_aa: CASRSGGAGETQYF; cdr3_nt: TGTGCCAGCCGGAGCGGGGGGGCCGGGGAGACCCAGTACTTC
d_call: .; j_call: TRBJ2-5; v_call: TRBV7-2; clone_size: .; cdr3_aa: CASSFGGTPRRETQYF; cdr3_nt: TGTGCCAGCAGCTTTGGAGGGACTCCCCGCCGGGAGACCCAGTACTTC
d_call: .; j_call: TRBJ2-7; v_call: TRBV11-2; clone_size: .; cdr3_aa: CASSFRSYEQYF; cdr3_nt: TGTGCCAGCAGCTTCCGGAGCTACGAGCAGTACTTC
d_call: .; j_call: TRBJ1-1; v_call: TRBV19; clone_size: .; cdr3_aa: CASSIHRVNTEAFF; cdr3_nt: TGTGCCAGTAGTATTCACAGGGTGAACACTGAAGCTTTCTTT
d_call: .; j_call: TRBJ2-2; v_call: TRBV5-6; clone_size: .; cdr3_aa: CASSLNGGTGELFF; cdr3_nt: TGTGCCAGCAGCTTGAACGGCGGGACCGGGGAGCTGTTTTTT
d_call: .; j_call: TRBJ2-1; v_call: TRBV5-6; clone_size: .; cdr3_aa: CASRLLLDSGWLFF; cdr3_nt: TGTGCCAGCAGACTACTACTCGACTCCGGTTGGCTGTTCTTC
d_call: .; j_call: TRBJ2-3; v_call: TRBV30; clone_size: .; cdr3_aa: CAWSVAGAGDTQYF; cdr3_nt: TGTGCCTGGAGTGTAGCAGGGGCCGGAGATACGCAGTATTTT
d_call: .; j_call: TRBJ2-1; v_call: TRBV6-5; clone_size: .; cdr3_aa: CASSSSTASSYNEQFF; cdr3_nt: TGTGCCAGCAGTTCTTCTACCGCGAGCTCCTACAATGAGCAGTTCTTC
d_call: TRBD2; j_call: TRBJ2-1; v_call: TRBV7-2; clone_size: few; cdr3_aa: CASRGLAYNEQFF; cdr3_nt: TGTGCCAGCAGGGGACTAGCCTACAATGAGCAGTTCTTC
d_call: .; j_call: TRBJ2-7; v_call: TRBV28; clone_size: .; cdr3_aa: CASSFPQILYYEQYF; cdr3_nt: TGTGCCAGCAGTTTTCCGCAGATTTTGTACTACGAGCAGTACTTC
d_call: TRBD1; j_call: TRBJ1-2; v_call: TRBV30; clone_size: .; cdr3_aa: CAWSVGTGGVYGYTF; cdr3_nt: TGTGCCTGGAGTGTAGGGACAGGGGGCGTCTATGGCTACACCTTC
d_call: .; j_call: TRBJ2-3; v_call: TRBV7-2; clone_size: .; cdr3_aa: CASSSTGFTDTQYF; cdr3_nt: TGTGCCAGCAGCTCGACAGGTTTCACAGATACGCAGTATTTT
d_call: TRBD2; j_call: TRBJ2-5; v_call: TRBV25-1; clone_size: .; cdr3_aa: CASSKAALAGVETQYF; cdr3_nt: TGTGCCAGCAGTAAGGCCGCGCTAGCGGGAGTGGAGACCCAGTACTTC
d_call: .; j_call: TRBJ2-1; v_call: TRBV7-9; clone_size: .; cdr3_aa: CASSSSRGSSYNEQFF; cdr3_nt: TGTGCCAGCAGCTCCTCCCGTGGGAGCTCCTACAATGAGCAGTTCTTC
d_call: .; j_call: TRBJ1-1; v_call: TRBV19; clone_size: few; cdr3_aa: CASSMVSGVAFF; cdr3_nt: TGTGCCAGTAGTATGGTATCAGGGGTAGCTTTCTTT
d_call: .; j_call: TRBJ2-1; v_call: TRBV2; clone_size: .; cdr3_aa: CASRLIAIVSPNNEQFF; cdr3_nt: TGTGCCAGCAGATTGATAGCTATAGTTTCGCCAAACAATGAGCAGTTCTTC
d_call: .; j_call: TRBJ2-2; v_call: TRBV6-5; clone_size: .; cdr3_aa: CASSYWTANTGELFF; cdr3_nt: TGTGCCAGCAGTTACTGGACAGCGAACACCGGGGAGCTGTTTTTT
d_call: TRBD1; j_call: TRBJ1-2; v_call: TRBV29-1; clone_size: .; cdr3_aa: CSVQGSGYTF; cdr3_nt: TGCAGCGTACAGGGGTCTGGCTACACCTTC